This T cell receptor (beta chain) was obtained from a study of OX40 agonist ivuxolimab in advanced cancers. Assay used: immunoSEQ multiplex PCR; TCRdb lists only in-frame clones, some missing. The profile covers 50,000 or so clones, with 65% to 85% appearing a single time and about 4.8% taken by the ten largest. Germline-derived CDR1 and CDR2 are MDHEN and SYDVKM. V gave up 5 bases and J gave up 5 bases; unmatched junction bases: 10. CDR3 size: 16 residues. The material sequenced was CD4+ or CD8+ T cells sorted from blood, taken in a trial of the OX40 agonist ivuxolimab. The receptor comes from an adult with an advanced solid tumor such as melanoma, head and neck, liver or kidney cancer. V is TRBV28 and J is TRBJ1-1, with 11 bases lining up with TRBD1. In DNA form, the CDR3 reads TGTGCCAGCAGTACCCGGAGGACAGGGGGCAAAACTGAAGCTTTCTTT. Encoded protein: CASSTRRTGGKTEAFF.